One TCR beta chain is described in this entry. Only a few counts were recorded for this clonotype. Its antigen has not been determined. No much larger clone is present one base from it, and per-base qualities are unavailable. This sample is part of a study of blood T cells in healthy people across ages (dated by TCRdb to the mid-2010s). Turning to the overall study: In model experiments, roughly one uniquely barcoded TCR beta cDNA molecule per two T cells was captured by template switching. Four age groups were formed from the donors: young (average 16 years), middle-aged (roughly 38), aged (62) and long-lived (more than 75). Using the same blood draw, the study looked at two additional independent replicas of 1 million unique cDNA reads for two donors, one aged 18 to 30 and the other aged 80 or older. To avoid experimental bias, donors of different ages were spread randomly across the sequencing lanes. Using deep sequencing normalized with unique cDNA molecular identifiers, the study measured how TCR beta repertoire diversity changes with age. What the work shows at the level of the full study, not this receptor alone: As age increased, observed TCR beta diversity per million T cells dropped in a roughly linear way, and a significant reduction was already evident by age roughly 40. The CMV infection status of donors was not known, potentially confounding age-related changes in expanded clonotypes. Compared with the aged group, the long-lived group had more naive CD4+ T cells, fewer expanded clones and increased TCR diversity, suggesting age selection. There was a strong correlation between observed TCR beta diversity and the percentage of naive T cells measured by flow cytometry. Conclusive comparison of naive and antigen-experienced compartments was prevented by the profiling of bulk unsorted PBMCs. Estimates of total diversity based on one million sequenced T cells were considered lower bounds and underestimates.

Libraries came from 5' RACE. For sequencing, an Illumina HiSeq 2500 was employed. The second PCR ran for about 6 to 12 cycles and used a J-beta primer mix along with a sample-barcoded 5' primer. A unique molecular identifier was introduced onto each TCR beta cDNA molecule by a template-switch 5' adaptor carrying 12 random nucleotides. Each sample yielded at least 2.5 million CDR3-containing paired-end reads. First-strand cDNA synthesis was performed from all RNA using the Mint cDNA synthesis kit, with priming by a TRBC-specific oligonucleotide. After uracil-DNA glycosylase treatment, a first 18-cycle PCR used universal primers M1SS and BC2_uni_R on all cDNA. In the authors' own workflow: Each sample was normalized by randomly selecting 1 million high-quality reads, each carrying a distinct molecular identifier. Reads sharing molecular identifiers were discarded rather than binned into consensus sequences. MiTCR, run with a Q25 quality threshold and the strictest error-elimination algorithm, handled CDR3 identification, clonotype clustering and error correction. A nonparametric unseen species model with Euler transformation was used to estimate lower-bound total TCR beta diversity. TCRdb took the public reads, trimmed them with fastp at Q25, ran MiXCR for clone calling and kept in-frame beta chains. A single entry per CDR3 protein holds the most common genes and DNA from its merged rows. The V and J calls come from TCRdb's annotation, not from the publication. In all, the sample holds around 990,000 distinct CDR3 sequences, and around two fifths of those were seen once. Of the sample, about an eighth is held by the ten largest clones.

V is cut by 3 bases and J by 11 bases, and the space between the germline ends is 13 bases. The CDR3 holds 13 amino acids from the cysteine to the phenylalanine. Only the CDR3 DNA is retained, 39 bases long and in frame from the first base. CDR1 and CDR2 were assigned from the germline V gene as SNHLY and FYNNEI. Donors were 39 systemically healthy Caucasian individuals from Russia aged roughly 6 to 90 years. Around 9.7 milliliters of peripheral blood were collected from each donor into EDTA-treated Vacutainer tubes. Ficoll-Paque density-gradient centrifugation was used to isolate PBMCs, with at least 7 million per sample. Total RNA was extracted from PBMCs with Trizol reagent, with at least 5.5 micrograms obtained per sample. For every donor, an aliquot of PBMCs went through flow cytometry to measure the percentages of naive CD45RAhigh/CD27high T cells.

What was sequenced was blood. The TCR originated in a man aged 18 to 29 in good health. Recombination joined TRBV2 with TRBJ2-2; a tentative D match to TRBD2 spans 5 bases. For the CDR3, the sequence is CASSDPPRAELFF. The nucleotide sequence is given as TGTGCCAGCAGTGACCCCCCGAGGGCCGAGCTGTTTTTT.